This T cell receptor (beta chain) was identified during a study of shared clonotypes between healthy human individuals. Using immunoSEQ multiplex PCR, the repertoire was profiled, and TCRdb retains in-frame clones only, with some absent. The sample lists approximately 320,000 clones, approximately 74% occurring once. This clone has only a few counts. The CDR3 consists of 14 residues. Germline V gene data show CDR1 as LGHNT and CDR2 as FRNRAP. Trimming pared 6 bases from V and 0 bases from J, leaving 8 bases between. This chain connects TRBV12-5 to TRBJ2-2; the D gene is possibly TRBD2 (5 bases). Sequences were obtained from memory CD4+ T cells sorted from blood. Described subset: CD45RA-negative fraction. The TCR originated in a man aged 25 to 45 in good health. CDR3 nucleotides: TGTGCTAGTGGAGCGGCCGCGAACACCGGGGAGCTGTTTTTT. This codes for CASGAAANTGELFF.